Below are 27 T cell receptor beta chains sequenced from a single sample in a study of shared clonotypes between healthy human individuals. The table came from immunoSEQ multiplex PCR; TCRdb's copy has only in-frame clones and leaves some out. Among about a million clones listed, roughly 80% were seen once. Material for sequencing was memory CD4+ T cells sorted from blood. Sample subset: CD45RA-negative fraction. These receptors all come from a man in his late teens or twenties in good health.

This clone has just one count. V and J are TRBV5-4 and TRBJ1-5; D ambiguous. This CDR3 comprises 14 residues. Germline V gene lookup returns CDR1 SGHNT and CDR2 YYREEE (reference sequence). V dropped 0 bases and J dropped 0 bases, with 4 bases sitting between them. This CDR3 is CASSLAGSNQPQHF. The CDR3 DNA reads TGTGCCAGCAGCTTGGCAGGTAGCAATCAGCCCCAGCATTTT.

The chain combines TRBV11-2 with TRBJ1-3; 9 bases fit TRBD1. The CDR3 is made up of 17 amino acids. Germline loops: CDR1 SGHAT, CDR2 FQNNGV. After removal of 7 bases from V and 4 bases from J, the junction contained 14 bases not matched to a gene. The CDR3 nucleotides are TGTGCCAGCACAGGAAGGCAACAGGGGGCTGGGGGAAACACCATATATTTT. Translation: CASTGRQQGAGGNTIYF.

The chain uses TRBV4-2 and TRBJ2-7, with D maybe TRBD1 (6 bases). CDR3 length: 14 residues. CDR1 and CDR2 (germline): LGHNA, YNFKEQ. Trimming pared 5 bases from V and 0 bases from J, leaving 11 bases between. Here the CDR3 DNA reads TGTGCCAGCAGCATTGACAGGAGCTCCTACGAGCAGTACTTC. Translating gives CASSIDRSSYEQYF.

The V gene is TRBV27, the J gene TRBJ2-4, with D tentatively TRBD2 (6 bases). The length of the CDR3 is 13 residues. Trimming took 4 bases from V and 5 from J, leaving 9 bases between them. Germline CDR1 MNHEY, CDR2 SMNVEV (reference sequence). CDR3 sequence: CASSSQRENIQYF. DNA of the CDR3: TGTGCCAGCAGTTCCCAGCGGGAAAACATTCAGTACTTC.

The gene calls are TRBV29-1 and TRBJ1-1; maybe TRBD1 (6 bases). Germline V gene data show CDR1 as SQVTM and CDR2 as ANQGSEA. This CDR3 region has 16 residues. V was trimmed by 5 bases and J by 1 base, leaving 20 bases between them. The CDR3 DNA reads TGCAGCGTTAGGGGGACCAAACAGGGAAGGAACACTGAAGCTTTCTTT. Translating gives CSVRGTKQGRNTEAFF.

This clone was counted once. The chain couples TRBV5-4 to TRBJ1-6; 9 bases map to TRBD1. The germline V gene has CDR1 SGHNT and CDR2 YYREEE (reference sequence). Trimming took 4 bases from V and 9 from J; bases not matched to a gene: 11. The CDR3 is 16 amino acids. CDR3 amino acids: CASSTRQGGFRSPLHF. The DNA of the CDR3 is TGTGCCAGCAGCACAAGACAGGGGGGATTCCGTTCACCCCTCCACTTT.

This clone occurred many times. The CDR3 nucleotides are TGCGCCAGCAGCTTGATAGGTTCCAGGGTGGAGGGCTACACCTTC. It translates to CASSLIGSRVEGYTF. J is TRBJ1-2 and V is TRBV5-1; D might be TRBD1 (5 bases). Trimming took off 1 base at V and 8 bases at J, with 18 bases between the two ends. The CDR3 consists of 15 residues. Germline CDR1 and CDR2: SGHRS and YFSETQ.

This clone was counted ten times or more. The rearrangement joins TRBV6-1 to TRBJ1-5; D is perhaps TRBD1 (5 bases). The germline CDR1 and CDR2 sequences are MNHNS and SASEGT. This CDR3 has 17 residues. Trimming pared 4 bases from V and 4 bases from J, leaving 20 bases between. CDR3 nucleotide sequence: TGTGCCAGCAGTGGTTCAGGAACAGGCCCTAATAATCAGCCCCAGCATTTT. It translates to CASSGSGTGPNNQPQHF.

This clone has more than one count but fewer than ten. This chain uses TRBV6-1 with TRBJ2-7; D possibly corresponds to TRBD2 (5 bases). Trimming removed 4 bases at V and 4 bases at J, with 17 bases between. The length of the CDR3 is 15 residues. Germline loops: CDR1 MNHNS, CDR2 SASEGT. This CDR3 is CASSASRAPGYEQYF. CDR3 nucleotide sequence: TGTGCCAGCAGTGCGTCTCGAGCTCCGGGGTACGAGCAGTACTTC.

This chain uses TRBV19 with TRBJ2-7, with 8 bases aligning to TRBD1. The J segment lost 4 bases and the V segment lost 5 bases, leaving 7 bases of the junction unmatched. The CDR3 covers 14 residues. Per the germline V gene, CDR1 is LNHDA and CDR2 is SQIVND (reference sequence). The CDR3 DNA reads as TGTGCCAGTAGTTCCAGGACAGGGAGGTACGAGCAGTACTTC. Translation gives CASSSRTGRYEQYF.

The chain carries TRBV19 and TRBJ1-1; D remains ambiguous. The V and J ends lost 2 bases and 6 bases respectively, with 13 bases between them. The CDR3 totals 14 residues. Germline CDR1 is LNHDA and CDR2 is SQIVND (reference sequence). CDR3 sequence: CASSIKIPGAEAFF. CDR3 DNA sequence: TGTGCCAGTAGTATAAAGATCCCGGGCGCTGAAGCTTTCTTT. The full variable domain, with the rest looked up from reference TRBV19 and TRBJ1-1, is DGGITQSPKYLFRKEGQNVTLSCEQNLNHDAMYWYRQDPGQGLRLIYYSQIVNDFQKGDIAEGYSVSREKKESFPLTVTSAQKNPTAFYLCASSIKIPGAEAFFGQGTRLTVV.

CDR3 sequence: CASSVASSGETQYF. The CDR3 DNA sequence: TGTGCCAGCAGCGTAGCCAGCAGCGGGGAGACCCAGTACTTC. This chain links TRBV9 with TRBJ2-5, with D possibly matching TRBD2 (6 bases). V lost 0 bases and J lost 5, with 11 bases in between. Per the germline V gene, CDR1 is SGDLS and CDR2 is YYNGEE. The length of the CDR3 is 14 residues.

This clone was counted at least ten times. This specimen includes other DNA sequences encoding the same CDR3. The gene calls are TRBV5-1 and TRBJ1-2; D possibly corresponds to TRBD1 (5 bases). Germline CDR1 SGHRS, CDR2 YFSETQ. The CDR3 runs to 15 residues. V was trimmed by 4 bases and J by 4 bases, leaving 17 bases between them. DNA of the CDR3: TGCGCCAGCAGCCTGGGACCTTCAGGGAGCTATGGCTACACCTTC. Translated: CASSLGPSGSYGYTF.

This clone showed up many times. The V gene is TRBV19, the J gene TRBJ2-2; D is unclear. The germline gives CDR1 LNHDA, CDR2 SQIVND (reference sequence). V lost 0 bases and J 4 bases, leaving 15 bases between the germline ends. CDR3 length: 17 amino acids. The CDR3 nucleotides are TGTGCCAGTAGTATAGATCCCTACGGATTTCTCACCGGGGAGCTGTTTTTT. This gives the protein CASSIDPYGFLTGELFF.

CDR3 coding DNA: TGTGCCAGCAGCACAGGTTCCGAGCAGTACTTC. It yields the protein CASSTGSEQYF. The chain carries TRBV7-9 and TRBJ2-7, with D perhaps matching TRBD1 (5 bases). The CDR3 is 11 amino acids. V was trimmed by 5 bases and J by 6 bases, leaving 8 bases between them. CDR1 and CDR2 from the germline V gene are SEHNR and FQNEAQ (reference sequence). The complete variable domain, with remaining parts taken from reference TRBV7-9 and TRBJ2-7, reads DTGVSQNPRHKITKRGQNVTFRCDPISEHNRLYWYRQTLGQGPEFLTYFQNEAQLEKSRLLSDRFSAERPKGSFSTLEIQRTEQGDSAMYLCASSTGSEQYFGPGTRLTVT.

This clone has just a few counts. This chain joins TRBV5-6 and TRBJ1-4; D ambiguous. The CDR3 totals 14 residues. Germline CDR1 SGHDT, CDR2 YYEEEE. Between the trimmed V and J ends, which lost 2 bases and 2 bases, there was a span of 7 bases. For the CDR3, the DNA is TGTGCCAGCAGCTTTGGGTTCACTAATGAAAAACTGTTTTTT. Translation gives CASSFGFTNEKLFF.

The gene calls are TRBV29-1 and TRBJ2-2, with 9 nucleotides matching TRBD1. The CDR3 contains 14 residues. V gave up 6 bases and J gave up 3 bases; unmatched junction bases: 5. The germline V gene encodes CDR1 SQVTM and CDR2 ANQGSEA. CDR3 DNA: TGCAGCGTCCGGGGACAGGGATACACCGGGGAGCTGTTTTTT. This sequence encodes CSVRGQGYTGELFF.

This chain connects TRBV2 to TRBJ1-6; D is ambiguous. The CDR3 is 13 amino acids. Deletions cut 2 bases from V and 8 bases from J, with 7 bases between. The germline CDR1 and CDR2 sequences are SNHLY and FYNNEI. CDR3 bases: TGTGCCAGCAGTGAAAGCCAGTATTCACCCCTCCACTTT. It translates to CASSESQYSPLHF. Full variable domain (rest looked up from reference TRBV2 and TRBJ1-6): EPEVTQTPSHQVTQMGQEVILRCVPISNHLYFYWYRQILGQKVEFLVSFYNNEISEKSEIFDDQFSVERPDGSNFTLKIRSTKLEDSAMYFCASSESQYSPLHFGNGTRLTVT.

There are a few counts of this clone. Other DNA sequences in this specimen translate into the identical CDR3. The rearrangement links TRBV18 to TRBJ1-5; TRBD1 might be the D (5 bases). This CDR3 is built from 13 residues. Trimming cost V 3 bases and J 4 bases, with 7 bases left between them. Germline V lookup: CDR1 KGHSH, CDR2 LQKENI. The CDR3 nucleotides are TGTGCCAGCTCACCGACAGAAAATCAGCCCCAGCATTTT. The encoded protein is CASSPTENQPQHF. The variable domain in full, with the rest retrieved from reference TRBV18 and TRBJ1-5, is NAGVMQNPRHLVRRRGQEARLRCSPMKGHSHVYWYRQLPEEGLKFMVYLQKENIIDESGMPKERFSAEFPKEGPSILRIQQVVRGDSAAYFCASSPTENQPQHFGDGTRLSIL.

This chain joins TRBV21-1 and TRBJ1-5; the table names TRBD1, a call not compared with the DNA. TRBV21-1 is an annotated pseudogene. The CDR3 consists of 17 residues. Written as DNA, the CDR3 is TGTGCCAGCAGCAAATCTCACAGGGGGAATAGCAATCAGCCCCAGCATTTT. This encodes CASSKSHRGNSNQPQHF.

This clone was found a few times. The genes are TRBV5-4 and TRBJ2-2; either TRBD1 or TRBD2 may supply D (5 bases each). Germline V gives CDR1 SGHNT, CDR2 YYREEE (reference sequence). The V and J ends lost 4 bases and 4 bases respectively, with 17 bases between them. This CDR3 spans 16 amino acids. The CDR3: CASSGRDAKGTGELFF. The CDR3 DNA reads as TGTGCCAGCAGCGGACGGGACGCCAAGGGCACCGGGGAGCTGTTTTTT.

The chain carries TRBV27 and TRBJ2-7; D is unclear. V lost 1 base to trimming and J lost 3 bases, with 10 bases between them. Germline CDR1 is MNHEY and CDR2 is SMNVEV (reference sequence). The CDR3 runs 14 residues. For the CDR3, the DNA is TGTGCCAGCAGTTTATTGGGCTGGGGCTACGAGCAGTACTTC. This codes for CASSLLGWGYEQYF.

V is TRBV10-1 and J is TRBJ2-7, with TRBD2 as a possible D gene (5 bases). Germline CDR1 is WNHNN and CDR2 is SYGVQD (reference sequence). V was trimmed by 2 bases and J by 5 bases, leaving 13 bases between them. The CDR3 has 14 residues. The CDR3 protein is CASSEGLPEDEQYF. CDR3 nucleotides: TGCGCCAGCAGTGAGGGACTTCCTGAGGACGAGCAGTACTTC.

The chain recombines TRBV10-3 with TRBJ2-2; 9 bases match TRBD1. CDR1 ENHRY and CDR2 SYGVKD come from the germline V gene. V shed 8 bases and J 5 bases; nucleotides not matched to a gene: 9. The CDR3 runs to 15 residues. CDR3 in amino acids: CAIGTGSTRTGELFF. Written as DNA, the CDR3 is TGTGCCATCGGGACAGGGAGTACAAGAACCGGGGAGCTGTTTTTT.

This clone occurred once. The sample holds other DNA sequences that translate to the same CDR3. The rearrangement joins TRBV7-2 to TRBJ2-7, with TRBD2 identical over 9 bases. V shed 5 bases and J 0 bases; nucleotides not matched to a gene: 5. The CDR3 consists of 15 residues. CDR1 is SGHTA, CDR2 FQGNSA, per germline. The CDR3 sequence is CASSQAGGSSYEQYF. The CDR3 coding sequence is TGTGCCAGCAGCCAAGCGGGAGGATCCTCCTACGAGCAGTACTTC.

This clone has just a few counts. The rearrangement joins TRBV30 to TRBJ1-1, with 8 bases aligning to TRBD1. This CDR3 has 13 residues. The junction had 6 bases not matched to a gene; V was cut back by 8 bases and J by 1 base. Germline V gives CDR1 GTSNPN, CDR2 SVGIG (reference sequence). Written as DNA, the CDR3 is TGTGCCCGGGGGCAGGGGGCGAACACTGAAGCTTTCTTT. Translating it yields CARGQGANTEAFF.

This clone has just a few counts. The chain joins TRBV9 to TRBJ1-1; D possibly corresponds to TRBD1 (5 bases). The length of the CDR3 is 16 residues. V was cut by 0 bases and J by 1 base, with 13 bases left in between. Germline V gives CDR1 SGDLS, CDR2 YYNGEE. CDR3 nucleotide sequence: TGTGCCAGCAGCGTAGCTACGGGGGGGACGAACACTGAAGCTTTCTTT. Encoded protein: CASSVATGGTNTEAFF.